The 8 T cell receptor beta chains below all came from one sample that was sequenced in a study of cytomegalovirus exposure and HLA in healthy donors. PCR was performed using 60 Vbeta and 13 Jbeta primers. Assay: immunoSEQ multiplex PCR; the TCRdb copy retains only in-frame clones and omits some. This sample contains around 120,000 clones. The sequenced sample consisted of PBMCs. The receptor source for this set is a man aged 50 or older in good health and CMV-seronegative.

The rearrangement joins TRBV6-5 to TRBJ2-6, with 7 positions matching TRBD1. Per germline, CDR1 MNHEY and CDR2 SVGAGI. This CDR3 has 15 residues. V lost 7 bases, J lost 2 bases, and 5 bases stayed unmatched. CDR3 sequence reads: CASKEQGTGANVLTF. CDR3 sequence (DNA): TGTGCCAGCAAGGAACAGGGGACTGGGGCCAACGTCCTGACTTTC.

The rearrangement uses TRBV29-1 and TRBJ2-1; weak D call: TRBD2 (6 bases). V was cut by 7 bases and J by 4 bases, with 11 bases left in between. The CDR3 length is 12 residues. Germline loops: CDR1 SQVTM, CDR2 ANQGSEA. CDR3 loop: CSGTRGYNEQFF. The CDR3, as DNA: TGCAGCGGCACGCGGGGATACAATGAGCAGTTCTTC.

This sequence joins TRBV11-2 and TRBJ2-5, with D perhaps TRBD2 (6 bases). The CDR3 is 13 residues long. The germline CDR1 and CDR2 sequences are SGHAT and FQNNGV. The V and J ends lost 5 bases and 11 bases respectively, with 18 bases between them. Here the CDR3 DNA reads TGTGCCAGCAGCGCCGCGGGGCAGCCTCTACAGTACTTC. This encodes CASSAAGQPLQYF.

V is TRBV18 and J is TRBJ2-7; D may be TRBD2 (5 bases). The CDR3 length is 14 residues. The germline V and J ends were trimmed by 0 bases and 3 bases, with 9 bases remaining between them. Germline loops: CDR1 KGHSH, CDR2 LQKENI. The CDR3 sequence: CASSPPSSGYEQYF. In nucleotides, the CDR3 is TGTGCCAGCTCACCACCGTCCAGCGGCTACGAGCAGTACTTC. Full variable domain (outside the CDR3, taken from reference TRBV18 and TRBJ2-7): NAGVMQNPRHLVRRRGQEARLRCSPMKGHSHVYWYRQLPEEGLKFMVYLQKENIIDESGMPKERFSAEFPKEGPSILRIQQVVRGDSAAYFCASSPPSSGYEQYFGPGTRLTVT.

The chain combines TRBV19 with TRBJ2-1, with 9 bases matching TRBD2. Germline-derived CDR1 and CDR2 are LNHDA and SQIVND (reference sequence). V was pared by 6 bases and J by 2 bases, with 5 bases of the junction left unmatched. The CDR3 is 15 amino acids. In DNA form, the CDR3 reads TGTGCCAGTAGACAGACTAGCGGAACCTACAATGAGCAGTTCTTC. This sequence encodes CASRQTSGTYNEQFF.

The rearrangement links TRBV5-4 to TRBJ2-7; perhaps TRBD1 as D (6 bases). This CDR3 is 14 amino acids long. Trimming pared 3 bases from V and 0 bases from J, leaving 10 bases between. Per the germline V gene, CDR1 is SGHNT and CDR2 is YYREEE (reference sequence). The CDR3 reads CASSSRDISYEQYF. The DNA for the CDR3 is TGTGCCAGCAGCTCACGGGACATCTCCTACGAGCAGTACTTC.

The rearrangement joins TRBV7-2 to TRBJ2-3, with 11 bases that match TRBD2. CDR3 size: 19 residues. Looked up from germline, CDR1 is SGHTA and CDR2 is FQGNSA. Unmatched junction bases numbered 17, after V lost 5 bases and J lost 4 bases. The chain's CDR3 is CASSHNSGGAEARADTQYF. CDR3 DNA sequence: TGTGCCAGCAGCCATAATAGCGGGGGGGCAGAGGCCCGCGCAGATACGCAGTATTTT.

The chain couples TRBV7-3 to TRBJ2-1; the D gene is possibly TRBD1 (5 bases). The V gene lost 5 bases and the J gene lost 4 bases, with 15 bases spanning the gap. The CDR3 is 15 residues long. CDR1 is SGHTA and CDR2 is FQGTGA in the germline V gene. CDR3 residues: CASSVGHLSYNEQFF. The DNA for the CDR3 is TGTGCCAGCAGCGTCGGACATCTGAGTTACAATGAGCAGTTCTTC.